The rows below give T cell receptor beta chains drawn from one sample of a study of lymphopenia after photon versus proton radiotherapy. Data came from immunoSEQ multiplex PCR; TCRdb stores just in-frame clones and leaves some out. The sample consists of about 29,000 clones, roughly 87% of them appearing once. Sequences were derived from peripheral blood, sampled from a patient treated with proton-based radiotherapy. Receptors were obtained from a woman in her sixties with cholangiocarcinoma. Some clones in this sample may be carry-over from other donors' samples. Each CDR3 is given with its conserved first and last residue. The size of a clone is reported for some rows only, either as once, few or many, or as a class for expanded clones.

V gene: TRBV5-8; clone size: .; CDR3 protein: CASREPPGQGGEQYF
V gene: TRBV9; clone size: .; CDR3 protein: CASSNRDPGANVLTF
V gene: TRBV5-4; clone size: .; CDR3 protein: CASSAFGGGVNYEQYF
V gene: TRBV6-4; clone size: .; CDR3 protein: CASSDSDRYGYTF
V gene: TRBV9; clone size: .; CDR3 protein: CASSVASGAPGTQYF
V gene: TRBV2; clone size: .; CDR3 protein: CASSEEIRGLEQYF
V gene: TRBV29-1; clone size: few; CDR3 protein: CSVEAGGGYEQYF
V gene: TRBV11-2; clone size: once; CDR3 protein: CASSLALLTSEQFF
V gene: TRBV6-1; clone size: .; CDR3 protein: CASSGRGQTYEQYF
V gene: TRBV10-3; clone size: .; CDR3 protein: CATRGLAGPDTGELFF
V gene: TRBV4-1; clone size: few; CDR3 protein: CASSQAGTSNEQFF
V gene: TRBV10-3; clone size: once; CDR3 protein: CAIKAELSYNEQFF
V gene: TRBV15; clone size: .; CDR3 protein: CATSRAAANTEAFF
V gene: TRBV27; clone size: .; CDR3 protein: CASRISVLPYNEQFF
V gene: TRBV29-1; clone size: .; CDR3 protein: CSVPRGGGRTDTQYF